This entry lists 28 T cell receptor beta chains sequenced from one sample in a study of T-cell reconstitution after alpha-beta-depleted transplantation in children. The TCRbeta library was prepared with unique molecular identifiers. TCRdb ran MiXCR on the PCR reads and lists one entry per CDR3 protein. This sample has around 700,000 distinct CDR3 sequences; about an eighth occur once, and the top ten carry about 0.77%. Sample: PBMCs, taken before TCRalphabeta/CD19-depleted stem cell transplant. These receptor sequences come from a girl aged 2-10 years with congenital amegakaryocytic thrombocytopenia, due to receive a stem cell transplant.

This clonotype was counted at least ten times. The chain carries TRBV28 and TRBJ2-3; TRBD1 or TRBD2 may be the D gene (7 bases each). Germline V lookup: CDR1 MDHEN, CDR2 SYDVKM. V was shortened by 4 bases and J by 1 base, with 12 bases between the two germline ends. The CDR3 is made up of 15 amino acids. CDR3 in amino acids: CASSSPGGGTDTQYF. The DNA of the CDR3 is TGTGCCAGCAGTTCCCCAGGGGGGGGCACAGATACGCAGTATTTT.

There are many counts of this clonotype. The V call is TRBV5-1, the J call TRBJ2-3; 8 nucleotides line up with TRBD1. With 4 bases clipped from V and 5 bases from J, the junction kept 6 bases outside the gene matches. Germline V gene sequence: CDR1 SGHRS, CDR2 YFSETQ. This CDR3 spans 14 amino acids. The CDR3 DNA is TGCGCCAGCAGCCAAACGACAGGGGTAGATACGCAGTATTTT. Protein: CASSQTTGVDTQYF.

Note on this clonotype: A much more abundant neighbour one base away suggests this may be a read error. The rearrangement uses TRBV7-6 and TRBJ2-7; 8 bases are shared with TRBD2. Looked up from germline, CDR1 is SGHVS and CDR2 is FNYEAQ. The CDR3 totals 18 residues. J was trimmed by 4 bases and V by 5 bases; bases with no gene match: 19. CDR3 bases: TGTGCCAGCAGCGCCAGCGGGGGAGAGAGAGGGGATTTTTACGAGCAGTACTTC. This gives the protein CASSASGGERGDFYEQYF.

V usage is TRBV5-6 and J usage is TRBJ1-1; no clear D. The CDR3 sequence is 17 residues long. Trimming pared 3 bases from V and 0 bases from J, leaving 18 bases between. Per the germline V gene, CDR1 is SGHDT and CDR2 is YYEEEE. Written as DNA, the CDR3 is TGTGCCAGCAGCTCGGTGGGCCATATCCGAATGAACACTGAAGCTTTCTTT. Amino acids: CASSSVGHIRMNTEAFF. Full variable domain (outside the CDR3, taken from reference TRBV5-6 and TRBJ1-1): DAGVTQSPTHLIKTRGQQVTLRCSPKSGHDTVSWYQQALGQGPQFIFQYYEEEERQRGNFPDRFSGHQFPNYSSELNVNALLLGDSALYLCASSSVGHIRMNTEAFFGQGTRLTVV.

The chain couples TRBV6-5 to TRBJ2-1; D unresolved. This CDR3 is 13 amino acids long. Trimming took off 1 base at V and 10 bases at J, with 11 bases between the two ends. Germline CDR1 reads MNHEY; CDR2 reads SVGAGI. DNA of the CDR3: TGTGCCAGCAGTTACTTGGGGTCATGGGAGCAGTTCTTC. It encodes CASSYLGSWEQFF.

Of note for this clonotype: This sequence may be a read error, since a much larger clone differs from it by one base. The rearrangement uses TRBV5-1 and TRBJ1-2; 7 bases match TRBD1. CDR3 length: 16 amino acids. In germline, CDR1 is SGHRS, CDR2 YFSETQ. In DNA form, the CDR3 reads TGCGCCAGCAGCTTGAACGAGGGGGCGGTATTGTATGGCGACACCTTC. Translated, it gives CASSLNEGAVLYGDTF.

This clonotype appeared many times. This chain uses TRBV5-1 with TRBJ1-5; 10 bases agree with TRBD1. The CDR3 runs 16 residues. The junction had 6 bases not matched to a gene; V was cut back by 0 bases and J by 6 bases. Germline assignment: CDR1 SGHRS and CDR2 YFSETQ. The CDR3 region is CASSLEPGQGFQPQHF. CDR3 in DNA: TGCGCCAGCAGCTTGGAGCCGGGACAGGGGTTTCAGCCCCAGCATTTT.

For this clonotype: At one end, the junction sequence differs from germline, possibly due to a read error. The gene calls are TRBV29-1 and TRBJ2-3; D unclear. The germline gives CDR1 SQVTM, CDR2 ANQGSEA. The CDR3 runs to 11 residues. CDR3 nucleotide sequence: TGCAGCGTTGAAGCGCAGGAGTCTGGTAATTTT. This translates into CSVEAQESGNF.

This clonotype was detected many times. The chain employs TRBV20-1 and TRBJ1-2; a possible D gene is TRBD1 (6 bases). This CDR3 spans 14 amino acids. V dropped 3 bases and J dropped 9 bases, with 20 bases sitting between them. Germline CDR1 reads DFQATT; CDR2 reads SNEGSKA (reference sequence). The CDR3 sequence is CSASAITNTGSYTF. CDR3 DNA: TGCAGTGCTAGTGCCATAACCAATACAGGGAGCTACACCTTC.

This clonotype was found a few times. The chain has TRBV5-1 and TRBJ2-5; maybe TRBD2 (6 bases). The CDR3 is 15 residues long. Looked up from germline, CDR1 is SGHRS and CDR2 is YFSETQ. Trimming removed 1 base at V and 2 bases at J, with 12 bases between. For the CDR3, the DNA is TGCGCCAGCAGCTTGAATAGCGGAAAACAAGAGACCCAGTACTTC. Residues: CASSLNSGKQETQYF.

This clonotype has at least ten counts. The chain employs TRBV7-2 and TRBJ2-2; D is undetermined. The CDR3 has 13 residues. CDR1 and CDR2 (germline): SGHTA, FQGNSA. The V end was cut by 8 bases, the J end by 1 base, with 8 bases between. The CDR3 nucleotides are TGTGCCAGCTTAGACTGGAACACCGGGGAGCTGTTTTTT. Its protein product is CASLDWNTGELFF. Full variable domain (rest looked up from reference TRBV7-2 and TRBJ2-2): GAGVSQSPSNKVTEKGKDVELRCDPISGHTALYWYRQSLGQGLEFLIYFQGNSAPDKSGLPSDRFSAERTGGSVSTLTIQRTQQEDSAVYLCASLDWNTGELFFGEGSRLTVL.

This clonotype was observed at least ten times. CDR3 coding DNA: TGCAGCACAAACTTGTACTCCTACAATGAGCAGTTCTTC. The encoded protein is CSTNLYSYNEQFF. The chain joins TRBV29-1 to TRBJ2-1; unclear D gene. Germline V gene sequence: CDR1 SQVTM, CDR2 ANQGSEA. The V and J ends lost 8 bases and 0 bases respectively, with 11 bases between them. The CDR3 contains 13 residues.

This clonotype occurred a few times. V usage is TRBV6-1 and J usage is TRBJ2-3; maybe TRBD2 (5 bases). This CDR3 contains 16 residues. Germline V gene lookup returns CDR1 MNHNS and CDR2 SASEGT. V dropped 6 bases and J dropped 1 base, with 17 bases sitting between them. CDR3 loop: CASSGPSGRGTDTQYF. The CDR3, as DNA: TGTGCCAGCAGCGGCCCAAGCGGACGAGGCACAGATACGCAGTATTTT.

The chain uses TRBV6-2 or TRBV6-3 and TRBJ2-2; tentative D call: TRBD2 (5 bases). The ends were cut back, 3 bases at V and 7 bases at J, with 12 bases in the middle. Per the germline V gene, CDR1 is MNHEY and CDR2 is SVGEGT. The length of the CDR3 is 14 residues. The CDR3 DNA reads as TGTGCCAGCAGTTATCTAGCTACAAACGGGGAGCTGTTTTTT. The encoded protein is CASSYLATNGELFF.

The table lists this clonotype with many counts. The chain joins TRBV10-2 to TRBJ2-1, with unresolved D. The CDR3 has 12 residues. Germline values: CDR1 WSHSY, CDR2 SAAADI. Trimming stripped 1 base from V and 5 bases from J, with 3 bases between. CDR3 DNA: TGCGCCAGCAGTGAGTGGGACAATGAGCAGTTCTTC. Translating it yields CASSEWDNEQFF.

A few counts support this clonotype. V usage is TRBV7-9 and J usage is TRBJ1-4, with D maybe TRBD1 (5 bases). Looked up from germline, CDR1 is SEHNR and CDR2 is FQNEAQ (reference sequence). Deletions cut 5 bases from V and 8 bases from J, with 18 bases between. This CDR3 has 15 amino acids. CDR3 loop: CASSPRDSVNEKLFF. The CDR3 DNA is TGTGCCAGCAGCCCGCGGGACTCTGTAAACGAAAAACTGTTTTTT.

In this sample, this clonotype turned up many times. The gene calls are TRBV7-9 and TRBJ2-5; possible D gene TRBD2, 6 bases. Germline V CDR1 and CDR2: SEHNR, FQNEAQ (reference sequence). The CDR3 consists of 13 residues. Trimming stripped 5 bases from V and 4 bases from J, with 11 bases between. The CDR3, as DNA: TGTGCCAGCAGCCAGGGAGGAACAGAGACCCAGTACTTC. It specifies CASSQGGTETQYF. The whole variable domain, remainder taken from reference TRBV7-9 and TRBJ2-5, is DTGVSQNPRHKITKRGQNVTFRCDPISEHNRLYWYRQTLGQGPEFLTYFQNEAQLEKSRLLSDRFSAERPKGSFSTLEIQRTEQGDSAMYLCASSQGGTETQYFGPGTRLLVL.

This sequence joins TRBV29-1 and TRBJ2-4, with unresolved D. This CDR3 has 14 residues. The germline gives CDR1 SQVTM, CDR2 ANQGSEA. Trimming took 1 base from V and 6 from J, leaving 13 bases between them. This CDR3 is CSVEGTQSGNIQYF. CDR3 in DNA: TGCAGCGTTGAAGGGACGCAGTCGGGAAACATTCAGTACTTC.

The table lists this clonotype with many counts. The rearrangement links TRBV5-1 to TRBJ1-1; a possible D gene is TRBD1 (6 bases). Per germline, CDR1 SGHRS and CDR2 YFSETQ. This CDR3 region has 16 residues. Trimming removed 3 bases at V and 1 base at J, with 16 bases between. CDR3 sequence: CASSSIILTGNTEAFF. Here the CDR3 DNA reads TGCGCCAGCAGCTCGATAATCCTGACAGGGAACACTGAAGCTTTCTTT.

This clonotype occurred a few times. The genes are TRBV11-2 and TRBJ2-7, with 12 bases lining up with TRBD2. V trimming: 0 bases; J trimming: 1 base; junction bases outside the gene matches: 1. Per germline, CDR1 SGHAT and CDR2 FQNNGV. The CDR3 consists of 16 residues. CDR3 DNA sequence: TGTGCCAGCAGCTTAGAAGGACTAGCGGGATCCTACGAGCAGTACTTC. Its translation is CASSLEGLAGSYEQYF.

This clonotype was picked up many times. The genes are TRBV5-1 and TRBJ2-2, with 8 nucleotides matching TRBD2. This CDR3 spans 14 amino acids. CDR1 is SGHRS and CDR2 is YFSETQ in the germline V gene. Trimming removed 0 bases from V and 5 bases from J; junction bases left unmatched: 0. The CDR3 loop reads CASSLGLATGELFF. CDR3 nucleotides: TGCGCCAGCAGCTTGGGACTAGCGACCGGGGAGCTGTTTTTT. Combining the CDR3 with reference TRBV5-1 and TRBJ2-2 gives the whole variable domain KAGVTQTPRYLIKTRGQQVTLSCSPISGHRSVSWYQQTPGQGLQFLFEYFSETQRNKGNFPGRFSGRQFSNSRSEMNVSTLELGDSALYLCASSLGLATGELFFGEGSRLTVL.

Ten or more counts support this clonotype. V usage is TRBV27 and J usage is TRBJ1-4; D not certain. CDR1 is MNHEY and CDR2 is SMNVEV in the germline V gene (reference sequence). V gave up 7 bases and J gave up 0 bases, with 9 bases separating them. This CDR3 contains 14 residues. This CDR3 reads CASKDGATNEKLFF. The DNA of the CDR3 is TGTGCCAGCAAGGACGGAGCAACTAATGAAAAACTGTTTTTT. The full variable domain, with the rest looked up from reference TRBV27 and TRBJ1-4, is EAQVTQNPRYLITVTGKKLTVTCSQNMNHEYMSWYRQDPGLGLRQIYYSMNVEVTDKGDVPEGYKVSRKEKRNFPLILESPSPNQTSLYFCASKDGATNEKLFFGSGTQLSVL.

This clonotype was picked up a small number of times. The CDR3 coding sequence is TGTGCCAGTAGTACGCGTCTTGGGAGCTCCTACAATGAGCAGTTCTTC. Amino acids: CASSTRLGSSYNEQFF. The rearrangement uses TRBV19 and TRBJ2-1, with a possible D match to TRBD2 (5 bases). The CDR3 covers 16 residues. V was shortened by 4 bases and J by 0 bases, with 13 bases between the two germline ends. CDR1 and CDR2 from the germline V gene are LNHDA and SQIVND (reference sequence).

The chain couples TRBV20-1 to TRBJ1-3, with D perhaps matching TRBD1 (6 bases). The germline CDR1 and CDR2 sequences are DFQATT and SNEGSKA (reference sequence). Trimming removed 0 bases at V and 3 bases at J, with 9 bases between. The CDR3 has 14 residues. As DNA, the CDR3 is TGCAGTGCTAGAGAGGCAGGGGTTGGAAACACCATATATTTT. Protein: CSAREAGVGNTIYF.

This sequence joins TRBV28 and TRBJ2-5, with D perhaps matching TRBD2 (6 bases). The germline CDR1 and CDR2 sequences are MDHEN and SYDVKM. V was cut by 2 bases and J by 2 bases, with 12 bases left in between. The CDR3 consists of 15 residues. The chain's CDR3 is CASSLPLGGQETQYF. The CDR3 DNA reads TGTGCCAGCAGTTTACCCCTTGGGGGGCAAGAGACCCAGTACTTC.

There are many counts of this clonotype. The genes are TRBV10-3 and TRBJ2-7, with TRBD2 matching 10 bases. Germline-derived CDR1 and CDR2 are ENHRY and SYGVKD. This CDR3 contains 13 residues. V lost 10 bases and J lost 2; bases outside the gene matches: 5. CDR3 bases: TGTGCCAGCCTAGCGGGAGAGACCTACGAGCAGTACTTC. Translation: CASLAGETYEQYF.

This clonotype was recorded many times. The chain links TRBV4-1 to TRBJ2-1, with 13 positions matching TRBD2. Germline values: CDR1 MGHRA, CDR2 YSYEKL. The CDR3 has 17 residues. The ends lost 2 bases at V and 9 bases at J; junction bases unmatched: 10. The CDR3 region has the DNA TGCGCCAGCAGCCAAATAACTAGCGGGAGGGCCCTTTTTGAGCAGTTCTTC. It translates to CASSQITSGRALFEQFF.

This clonotype was counted only a few times. V is TRBV7-9 and J is TRBJ1-4, with D tentatively TRBD1 (5 bases). Germline CDR1 SEHNR, CDR2 FQNEAQ (reference sequence). Trimming shortened V by 3 bases and J by 5 bases, and 10 bases separated the two germline ends. The CDR3 runs 14 residues. CDR3 sequence (DNA): TGTGCCAGCAGCTTGCAGGGTAGCAATGAAAAACTGTTTTTT. Amino acids: CASSLQGSNEKLFF.